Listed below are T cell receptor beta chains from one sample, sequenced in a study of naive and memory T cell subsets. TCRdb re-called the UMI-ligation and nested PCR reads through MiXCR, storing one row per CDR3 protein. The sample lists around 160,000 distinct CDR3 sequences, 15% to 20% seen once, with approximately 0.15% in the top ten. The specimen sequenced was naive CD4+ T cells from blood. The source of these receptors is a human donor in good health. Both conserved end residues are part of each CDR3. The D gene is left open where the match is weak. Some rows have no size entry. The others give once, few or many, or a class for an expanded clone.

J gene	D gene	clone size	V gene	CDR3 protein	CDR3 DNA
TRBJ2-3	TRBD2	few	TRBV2	CASSIAGDMNTQYF	TGTGCCAGCAGCATAGCGGGAGACATGAATACGCAGTATTTT
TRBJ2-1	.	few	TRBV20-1	CSAKAGKYNEQFF	TGCAGTGCTAAAGCGGGCAAGTACAATGAGCAGTTCTTC
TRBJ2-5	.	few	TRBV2	CATLGTVETQYF	TGTGCCACCCTAGGGACCGTAGAGACCCAGTACTTC
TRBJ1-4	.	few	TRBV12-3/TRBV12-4	CASSLTGKLFF	TGTGCCAGCAGTTTGACGGGAAAACTGTTTTTT
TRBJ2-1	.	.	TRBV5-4	CTSSLDRGSYNEQFF	TGTACCAGCAGCTTGGATCGCGGTTCCTACAATGAGCAGTTCTTC
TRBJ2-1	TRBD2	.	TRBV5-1	CASSTGTSYYNEQFF	TGCGCCAGCAGCACCGGGACTAGTTACTACAATGAGCAGTTCTTC
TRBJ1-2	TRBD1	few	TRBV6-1	CASSGQGIYGYTF	TGTGCCAGCAGTGGACAGGGGATTTATGGCTACACCTTC
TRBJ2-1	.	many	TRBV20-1	CSARRDPYNEQFF	TGCAGTGCTAGGAGGGACCCCTACAATGAGCAGTTCTTC
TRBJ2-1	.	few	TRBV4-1	CASSQDQFYTEQFF	TGCGCCAGCAGCCAAGATCAGTTTTACACTGAGCAGTTCTTC
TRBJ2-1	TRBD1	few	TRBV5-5	CASSTGTGAYNEQFF	TGTGCCAGCAGCACCGGGACAGGAGCCTACAATGAGCAGTTCTTC
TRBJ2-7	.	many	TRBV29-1	CSVLYNREVSYEQYF	TGCAGCGTTCTTTATAACAGGGAAGTCTCCTACGAGCAGTACTTC
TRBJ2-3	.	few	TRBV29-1	CSVETKGAGSYTDTQYF	TGCAGCGTTGAAACAAAAGGAGCCGGTAGTTACACAGATACGCAGTATTTT
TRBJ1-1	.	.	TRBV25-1	CASSEFTEAFF	TGTGCCAGCAGTGAATTCACTGAAGCTTTCTTT
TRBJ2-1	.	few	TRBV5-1	CASSSRADYNEQFF	TGCGCCAGCAGCAGCCGGGCGGACTACAATGAGCAGTTCTTC
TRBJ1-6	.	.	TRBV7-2	CASSFTTGLDSPLHF	TGTGCCAGCAGCTTCACCACAGGGCTCGATTCACCCCTCCACTTT
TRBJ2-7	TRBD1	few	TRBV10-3	CAIMGQGTEEQYF	TGTGCCATCATGGGACAGGGGACTGAAGAGCAGTACTTC
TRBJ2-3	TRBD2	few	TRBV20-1	CSAARLAKGTDTQYF	TGCAGTGCTGCCCGACTAGCGAAGGGCACAGATACGCAGTATTTT
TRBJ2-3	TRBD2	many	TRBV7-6	CASSFSGSPDTQYF	TGTGCCAGCAGCTTTAGCGGGAGTCCAGATACGCAGTATTTT
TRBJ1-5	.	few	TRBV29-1	CSVGSQIGQPQHF	TGCAGCGTTGGTTCCCAGATCGGTCAGCCCCAGCATTTT
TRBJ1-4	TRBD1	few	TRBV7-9	CASTGQGAQEKLFF	TGTGCCAGCACCGGACAGGGCGCCCAGGAAAAACTGTTTTTT
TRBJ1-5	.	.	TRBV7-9	CASTSGVAQHF	TGTGCCAGCACTTCGGGTGTGGCCCAGCATTTT
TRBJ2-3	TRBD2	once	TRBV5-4	CASSLAGVGTDTQYF	TGTGCCAGCAGCCTAGCGGGAGTTGGTACAGATACGCAGTATTTT
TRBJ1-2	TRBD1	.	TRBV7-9	CASSSMDRDYGYTF	TGTGCCAGCAGCTCCATGGACAGGGACTATGGCTACACCTTC
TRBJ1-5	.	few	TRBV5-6	CASSLGRGVSNQPQHF	TGTGCCAGCAGCTTGGGGCGAGGGGTCAGCAATCAGCCCCAGCATTTT
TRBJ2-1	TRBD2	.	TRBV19	CASGRAGGRDGQFF	TGTGCCAGTGGGAGAGCGGGCGGGAGGGACGGGCAGTTCTTC
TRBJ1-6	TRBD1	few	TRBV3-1	CASSPTGGISPLHF	TGTGCCAGCAGCCCGACAGGGGGAATATCACCCCTCCACTTT
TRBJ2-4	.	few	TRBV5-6	CASSPLSAKNIQYF	TGTGCCAGCAGCCCCCTTTCAGCCAAAAACATTCAGTACTTC
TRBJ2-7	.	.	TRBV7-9	CASLPGAGLGEQYF	TGTGCCAGCCTCCCTGGGGCGGGACTCGGCGAGCAGTACTTC
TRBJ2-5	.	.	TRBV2	CASSDAVSETQYF	TGTGCCAGCAGTGATGCCGTCTCAGAGACCCAGTACTTC
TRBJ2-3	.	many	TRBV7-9	CASSLAGPTTDTQYF	TGTGCCAGCAGCTTGGCGGGTCCAACCACAGATACGCAGTATTTT
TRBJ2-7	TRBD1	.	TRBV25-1	CASSDPTGGAYEQYF	TGTGCCAGCAGTGATCCCACAGGGGGCGCGTACGAGCAGTACTTC